This entry concerns a single T cell receptor beta chain. Its antigen is still unknown. Within one base of it there is no much larger clone, and no base qualities were kept. The data were taken from a study of blood T cells in healthy people across ages (dated by TCRdb to between 2014 and 2016). Background on the whole study: Template switching captured roughly one uniquely barcoded TCR beta cDNA molecule per two T cells in model experiments. Using deep sequencing normalized with unique cDNA molecular identifiers, the study measured how TCR beta repertoire diversity changes with age. The donors were split into four age groups: young (average about 16 years), middle-aged (39), aged (more than 60) and long-lived (roughly 77). To avoid experimental bias, donors of different ages were distributed randomly across sequencing lanes. Using the same blood draw, the study looked at two additional independent replicas of 1 million unique cDNA reads for two donors, one aged 18 to 30 and the other aged 80 or older.

The 40 or so donors, aged 6 to 90 years, were systemically healthy Caucasian individuals from Russia. Roughly 11 milliliters of peripheral blood were drawn from each donor into EDTA-treated Vacutainer tubes. Ficoll-Paque density-gradient centrifugation was used to isolate PBMCs, with at least 7 million per sample. Total RNA, at least 6 micrograms per sample, was extracted from PBMCs with Trizol reagent. For every donor, flow cytometry on a PBMC aliquot measured the percentage of naive CD45RAhigh/CD27high T cells. Receptors were amplified or captured by 5' RACE. The sequencing machine was an Illumina HiSeq 2500. A second PCR of about 6 to 11 cycles was run with a J-beta primer mix and a sample-barcoded 5' primer. Each TCR beta cDNA molecule received a unique molecular identifier from a template-switch 5' adaptor carrying 12 random nucleotides. Each sample yielded at least 2.5 million CDR3-containing paired-end reads. The Mint cDNA synthesis kit, primed by a TRBC-specific oligonucleotide, was used to synthesize first-strand cDNA from all RNA. After uracil-DNA glycosylase treatment, a first 18-cycle PCR used universal primers M1SS and BC2_uni_R on all cDNA. Per the original workflow: For normalization, 1 million high-quality reads, each with a distinct molecular identifier, were randomly selected from each sample. Reads with shared molecular identifiers were discarded instead of being binned into consensus sequences. MiTCR, set to a Q25 quality threshold and the strictest error-elimination algorithm, was used for CDR3 identification, clonotype clustering and error correction. A nonparametric unseen species model with Euler transformation was used to estimate a lower bound on total TCR beta diversity. Clones were called with MiXCR by TCRdb after fastp trimmed the public reads at Q25, and only in-frame beta chains were retained. Rows with a matching CDR3 protein are joined into one entry that keeps the most common DNA and genes. The V and J calls were not made by the authors but by TCRdb's processing. Counted in this sample were hundreds of thousands of distinct CDR3 sequences; about 53% of them appeared once. The top ten clonotypes cover roughly two fifths of the sample.

General conclusions and limits of the study: Estimates of total diversity based on one million sequenced T cells were regarded as lower bounds and as underestimates. A strong correlation was found between observed TCR beta diversity and the percentage of naive T cells measured by flow cytometry. Since profiling was done on bulk unsorted PBMCs, naive and antigen-experienced compartments could not be conclusively compared. Because donor CMV infection status was unknown, age-related changes in expanded clonotypes were potentially confounded. Compared with the aged group, the long-lived group had more naive CD4+ T cells, fewer expanded clones and increased TCR diversity, a pattern suggesting age selection. As age increased, observed TCR beta diversity per million T cells dropped in a roughly linear way, and a significant reduction was already evident by age 40.

The material sequenced was blood. This TCR was sampled from a man at least 80 years old in good health.

The CDR3 sequence is CASEKLAGANEQFF. The bases read TGCGCCAGCGAAAAGCTAGCGGGAGCCAATGAGCAGTTCTTC. The chain was built from TRBV5-1 and TRBJ2-1; 10 junctional bases match TRBD2. The CDR3 has 14 amino acids, counting the end cysteine and phenylalanine. Only the CDR3 portion is preserved as DNA: 42 bases, with reading frame beginning at the first base. For this chain, trimming is 7 bases at the V end and 6 bases at the J end, and the number of junction bases without a gene match is 7. The CDR1 and CDR2 encoded by the germline V gene are SGHRS and YFSETQ.